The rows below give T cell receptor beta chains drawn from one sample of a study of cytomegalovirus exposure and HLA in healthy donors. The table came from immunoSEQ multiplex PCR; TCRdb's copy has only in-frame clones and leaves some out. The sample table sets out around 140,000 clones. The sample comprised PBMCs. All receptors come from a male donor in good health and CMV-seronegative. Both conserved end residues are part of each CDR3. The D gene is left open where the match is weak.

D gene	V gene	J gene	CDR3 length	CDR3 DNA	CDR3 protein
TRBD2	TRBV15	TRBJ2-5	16	TGTGCCACCAGCAGGGGACTAGCGGGAGACCAAGAGACCCAGTACTTC	CATSRGLAGDQETQYF
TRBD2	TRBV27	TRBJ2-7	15	TGTGCCAGCAGTCTTAAGACTAGCGCCACCTACGAGCAGTACTTC	CASSLKTSATYEQYF
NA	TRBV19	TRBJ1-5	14	TGTGCCAGTAGTATTTATAGTAGCAATCAGCCCCAGCATTTT	CASSIYSSNQPQHF
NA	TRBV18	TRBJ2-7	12	TGTGCCAGCTCACGGAACAGGGTTGAGCAGTACTTC	CASSRNRVEQYF
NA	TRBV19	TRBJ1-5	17	TGTGCCAGTAGGCTAGATGTGTGGTCCCAGGGTCGTCAGCCCCAGCATTTT	CASRLDVWSQGRQPQHF
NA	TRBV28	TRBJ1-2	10	TGTGCCAGCCGAGGTTATGGCTACACCTTC	CASRGYGYTF
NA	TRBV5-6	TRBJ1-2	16	TGTGCCAGCAGCTACATTGCAGGGGCACATAACTATGGCTACACCTTC	CASSYIAGAHNYGYTF
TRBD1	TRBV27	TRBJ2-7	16	TGTGCCAGCAGTTTCACGGACAGGGGCTCTCTCTACGAGCAGTACTTC	CASSFTDRGSLYEQYF
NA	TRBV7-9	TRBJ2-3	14	TGTGCCAGCAGCTTACCCGGTATCACAGATACGCAGTATTTT	CASSLPGITDTQYF
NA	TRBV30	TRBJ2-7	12	TGTGCCTGGAGTCGGACAGACTACGAGCAGTACTTC	CAWSRTDYEQYF
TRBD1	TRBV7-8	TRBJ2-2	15	TGTGCCAGCAGCTTATGGGCAGGGGGTACCGGGGAGCTGTTTTTT	CASSLWAGGTGELFF
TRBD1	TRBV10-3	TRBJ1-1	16	TGTGCCATCAGTGATAATATGAAGGGACAGGCGTTTGAAGCTTTCTTT	CAISDNMKGQAFEAFF
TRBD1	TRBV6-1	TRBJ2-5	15	TGTGCCAGCAGTGCAGGGGGCGTGGGACTGGAGACCCAGTACTTC	CASSAGGVGLETQYF
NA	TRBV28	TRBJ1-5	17	TGTGCCAGCAGTTTAATTGTTGCGTTACAGATGCATCAGCCCCAGCATTTT	CASSLIVALQMHQPQHF
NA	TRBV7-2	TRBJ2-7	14	TGTGCCAGCAGCCCACTTACCTACCAATACGAGCAGTACTTC	CASSPLTYQYEQYF
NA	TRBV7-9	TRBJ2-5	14	TGTGCCAGCAGCTTAACAGGACCGACAATGGAGCAGTACTTC	CASSLTGPTMEQYF
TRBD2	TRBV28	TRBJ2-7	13	TGTGCCAGCAGCCCCGGATGGGGGGGCGAGCAGTACTTC	CASSPGWGGEQYF
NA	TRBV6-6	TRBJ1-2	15	TGTGCCAGCAGTTACTACTCAGACTCGAACTATGGCTACACCTTC	CASSYYSDSNYGYTF
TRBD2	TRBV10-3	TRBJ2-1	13	TGTGCCACCCTAGCGGGGGGAAACAATGAGCAGTTCTTC	CATLAGGNNEQFF
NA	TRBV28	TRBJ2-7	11	TGTGCCAGCAGTTTTCTCTACGAGCAGTACTTC	CASSFLYEQYF
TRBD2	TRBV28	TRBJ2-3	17	TGTGCCAGCAGTTTCATACCGGGACTAGCGAACACAGATACGCAGTATTTT	CASSFIPGLANTDTQYF
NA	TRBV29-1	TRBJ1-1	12	TGCAGCGGTCGGGTTAATTCAATACGAACTTTCTTT	CSGRVNSIRTFF
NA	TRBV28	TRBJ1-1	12	TGTGCCAGCAGCCCAAGCAGGACTGAAGCTTTCTTT	CASSPSRTEAFF
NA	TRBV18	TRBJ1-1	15	TGTGCCAGCTCACCACCGGACAATCCAAACACTGAAGCTTTCTTT	CASSPPDNPNTEAFF